A single sample is the source of the 27 T cell receptor beta chains below, sequenced in a study of shared clonotypes between healthy human individuals. The data were produced by immunoSEQ multiplex PCR, yet TCRdb's version contains in-frame clones alone and is incomplete. The data contain about 1 million clones, about 75% of them singletons. The sample taken for sequencing was memory CD4+ T cells sorted from blood. Subset reported: CD45RA-negative fraction. These receptors were obtained from a man younger than 35 in good health.

The chain couples TRBV7-2 to TRBJ2-3; D is perhaps TRBD1 or TRBD2 (7 bases each). The CDR3 is made up of 15 amino acids. CDR1 SGHTA and CDR2 FQGNSA come from the germline V gene. V was shortened by 3 bases and J by 8 bases, with 18 bases between the two germline ends. Written as DNA, the CDR3 is TGTGCCAGCAGCTTGGATGCACAGGGGAGGGGTACGCAGTATTTT. The encoded protein is CASSLDAQGRGTQYF. Using reference TRBV7-2 and TRBJ2-3 for the parts outside the CDR3, the full variable domain is GAGVSQSPSNKVTEKGKDVELRCDPISGHTALYWYRQSLGQGLEFLIYFQGNSAPDKSGLPSDRFSAERTGGSVSTLTIQRTQQEDSAVYLCASSLDAQGRGTQYFGPGTRLTVL.

On this clone itself: This may come from a read error, since a much larger clone is one base off. The rearrangement uses TRBV28 and TRBJ1-1; no firm D call. CDR3 length: 12 residues. Germline V gene sequence: CDR1 MDHEN, CDR2 SYDVKM. V was shortened by 5 bases and J by 0 bases, with 4 bases between the two germline ends. CDR3 bases: TGTGCCAGCAGTGACCTGAACACTGAAGCTTTCTTT. It specifies CASSDLNTEAFF.

This clone was seen a single time. This chain links TRBV5-5 with TRBJ2-7; D not resolved. The CDR3 totals 13 residues. CDR1 is SGHKS, CDR2 YYEKEE, per germline (reference sequence). V dropped 5 bases and J dropped 1 base, with 10 bases sitting between them. CDR3 sequence (DNA): TGTGCCAGCAGGCTTGGCGGATCCTACGAGCAGTACTTC. Translation: CASRLGGSYEQYF.

The chain employs TRBV7-2 and TRBJ2-7; 10 bases align to TRBD2. The CDR3 is made up of 16 amino acids. J gave up 6 bases and V 2 bases, and 10 bases lay outside the gene matches. Germline values: CDR1 SGHTA, CDR2 FQGNSA. In nucleotides, the CDR3 is TGTGCCAGCAGCTTACCCAAAGCGGGAGGGCCGGGCGAGCAGTACTTC. Its protein product is CASSLPKAGGPGEQYF.

The gene calls are TRBV6-5 and TRBJ2-4; TRBD1 might be the D (6 bases). The CDR3 has 15 residues. Per germline, CDR1 MNHEY and CDR2 SVGAGI. V lost 6 bases to trimming and J lost 0 bases, with 12 bases between them. The CDR3 nucleotides are TGTGCCAGCAGAGTGACAGGACTAGCCAAAAACATTCAGTACTTC. Protein product: CASRVTGLAKNIQYF.

This rearrangement joins TRBV5-1 to TRBJ2-1; TRBD1 agrees at 9 bases. Germline V gene data show CDR1 as SGHRS and CDR2 as YFSETQ. The CDR3 sequence is 16 residues long. V gave up 3 bases and J gave up 0 bases; unmatched junction bases: 4. The CDR3 protein is CASSSGTGTSYNEQFF. In DNA form, the CDR3 reads TGCGCCAGCAGCTCCGGGACAGGGACCTCCTACAATGAGCAGTTCTTC.

This sequence joins TRBV19 and TRBJ2-1; no clear D gene. V lost 5 bases, J lost 8 bases, and 19 bases lay in between. CDR3 size: 15 residues. Germline V gives CDR1 LNHDA, CDR2 SQIVND (reference sequence). CDR3 nucleotides: TGTGCCAGTAGTTCATCCCGGACCGGTGGCTATGAGCAGTTCTTC. Amino acids: CASSSSRTGGYEQFF.

The CDR3, as DNA: TGTGCCAGCACTTTGACGGGGGGGAAGGAGACCCAGTACTTC. Protein: CASTLTGGKETQYF. This chain links TRBV28 with TRBJ2-5, with TRBD2 identical over 8 bases. The CDR3 sequence is 14 residues long. The junction had 9 bases not matched to a gene; V was cut back by 7 bases and J by 5 bases. CDR1 MDHEN and CDR2 SYDVKM come from the germline V gene.

J is TRBJ2-5 and V is TRBV7-9, with TRBD2 matching over 11 bases. The CDR3 totals 14 residues. Germline V CDR1 and CDR2: SEHNR, FQNEAQ (reference sequence). Trimming at V came to 6 bases and at J to 4 bases, leaving 4 bases not matched to a gene. This CDR3 reads CASRAGTSGETQYF. DNA for the CDR3: TGTGCCAGCAGAGCCGGGACTAGCGGAGAGACCCAGTACTTC.

This clone was observed a handful of times. The chain links TRBV30 to TRBJ1-1, with D possibly TRBD1 on 5 matching bases. The CDR3 runs 13 residues. The V end was cut by 2 bases, the J end by 5 bases, with 12 bases between. Per the germline V gene, CDR1 is GTSNPN and CDR2 is SVGIG (reference sequence). The CDR3 bases are TGTGCCTGGAGTACCTTGGGGGGTACTGAAGCTTTCTTT. It encodes CAWSTLGGTEAFF.

The chain employs TRBV7-9 and TRBJ2-3; 10 positions agree with TRBD2. There are 18 residues in the CDR3. With V trimmed by 4 bases and J by 5 bases, 15 bases remained unmatched. CDR1 and CDR2 from the germline V gene are SEHNR and FQNEAQ (reference sequence). The CDR3, as DNA: TGTGCCAGCAGCTCGTTTAGGGGGACTAGCGCGAAAAAAGATACGCAGTATTTT. It yields the protein CASSSFRGTSAKKDTQYF.

The chain couples TRBV27 to TRBJ1-6; D ambiguous. V dropped 6 bases and J dropped 10 bases, with 13 bases sitting between them. Germline CDR1 MNHEY, CDR2 SMNVEV (reference sequence). The length of the CDR3 is 13 residues. Here the CDR3 reads CASSEVGESPLHF. Here the CDR3 DNA reads TGTGCCAGCAGCGAAGTTGGGGAGTCACCCCTCCACTTT.

The chain is built from TRBV7-9 and TRBJ2-7, with a possible D match to TRBD2 (5 bases). This CDR3 is 14 amino acids long. In germline, CDR1 is SEHNR, CDR2 FQNEAQ (reference sequence). V was shortened by 8 bases and J by 3 bases, with 17 bases between the two germline ends. CDR3 sequence reads: CASSDTGWGYEQYF. The CDR3 DNA follows: TGTGCCAGCTCCGACACGGGATGGGGCTACGAGCAGTACTTC.

At least ten counts were recorded for this clone. The gene calls are TRBV6-5 and TRBJ2-7, with 7 positions matching TRBD1. CDR3 length equals 15 residues. CDR1 MNHEY and CDR2 SVGAGI come from the germline V gene. Trimming cost V 6 bases and J 2 bases; bases outside gene matches: 10. The CDR3 region is CASRVTGLVPYEQYF. DNA of the CDR3: TGTGCCAGCAGAGTGACAGGGTTAGTCCCCTACGAGCAGTACTTC.

The chain combines TRBV5-1 with TRBJ2-7, with 9 positions matching TRBD2. The CDR3 contains 13 residues. The V and J ends lost 1 base and 7 bases, in that order; junction bases with no gene match: 3. CDR1 SGHRS and CDR2 YFSETQ come from the germline V gene. The DNA for the CDR3 is TGCGCCAGCAGCTTGTCCAGCGGGAGGGAGCAGTACTTC. This codes for CASSLSSGREQYF. The variable domain in full, with the rest retrieved from reference TRBV5-1 and TRBJ2-7, is KAGVTQTPRYLIKTRGQQVTLSCSPISGHRSVSWYQQTPGQGLQFLFEYFSETQRNKGNFPGRFSGRQFSNSRSEMNVSTLELGDSALYLCASSLSSGREQYFGPGTRLTVT.

This clone was counted only a few times. The chain is built from TRBV13 and TRBJ1-4; D remains unclear. The CDR3 runs to 16 residues. Trimming removed 5 bases from V and 3 bases from J, with 16 bases in between. Per the germline V gene, CDR1 is PRHDT and CDR2 is FYEKMQ (reference sequence). CDR3 coding DNA: TGTGCCAGCAGCCTAACAACGAAGGGATCTAATGAAAAACTGTTTTTT. Translation gives CASSLTTKGSNEKLFF.

V gene TRBV6-1 combines with J gene TRBJ1-5, with a weak D call TRBD1 (5 bases). Trimming removed 6 bases from V and 4 bases from J, with 16 bases in between. Germline values: CDR1 MNHNS, CDR2 SASEGT. The CDR3 sequence is 15 residues long. The CDR3 bases are TGTGCCAGCAGGGCTTTGGGACGTGAAAATCAGCCCCAGCATTTT. As protein: CASRALGRENQPQHF.

This rearrangement joins TRBV19 to TRBJ1-6; possible D gene TRBD1, 6 bases. The germline V gene encodes CDR1 LNHDA and CDR2 SQIVND (reference sequence). CDR3 length: 14 residues. Trimming cost V 6 bases and J 7 bases, with 13 bases left between them. The CDR3 coding sequence is TGTGCCAGTAGCCCCGGGACAAAGAATTCACCCCTCCACTTT. This gives the protein CASSPGTKNSPLHF.

This clone has only a few counts. In the same sample, other DNA sequences code for this CDR3. The chain employs TRBV27 and TRBJ2-6; D remains unclear. This CDR3 comprises 14 residues. V was shortened by 3 bases and J by 0 bases, with 3 bases between the two germline ends. From germline, CDR1 is MNHEY and CDR2 SMNVEV (reference sequence). The CDR3 loop reads CASSFNSGANVLTF. CDR3 coding DNA: TGTGCCAGCAGTTTTAACTCTGGGGCCAACGTCCTGACTTTC.

A remark on this clone: One base away lies a much larger clone, so this may be a sequencing read error. The same CDR3 arises from other DNA sequences in this sample as well. This chain connects TRBV7-9 to TRBJ2-2; perhaps TRBD2 as D (5 bases). Germline lookup yields CDR1 SEHNR and CDR2 FQNEAQ (reference sequence). Trimming shortened V by 5 bases and J by 4 bases, and 5 bases separated the two germline ends. The CDR3 extends over 12 amino acids. The CDR3 region has the DNA TGTGCCAGCAGCCGGGGCACCGGGGAGCTGTTTTTT. It codes for CASSRGTGELFF.

The chain combines TRBV5-1 with TRBJ2-2; 8 nucleotides match TRBD2. This CDR3 region has 14 residues. CDR1 and CDR2 from the germline V gene are SGHRS and YFSETQ. V lost 5 bases, J lost 6 bases, and 6 bases stayed unmatched. The CDR3 sequence is CASSVGLASGELFF. CDR3 sequence (DNA): TGCGCCAGCAGTGTCGGACTAGCTTCCGGGGAGCTGTTTTTT.

CDR3 DNA: TGTGCCACCAGCAGAGCCCATGGGGTGGATGGCTACACCTTC. Translating it yields CATSRAHGVDGYTF. This chain links TRBV15 with TRBJ1-2, with D unresolved. The V gene's germline CDR1 is LNHNV and CDR2 YYDKDF (reference sequence). Trimming pared 1 base from V and 6 bases from J, leaving 12 bases between. The CDR3 runs 14 residues.

The gene calls are TRBV11-3 and TRBJ2-7, with D perhaps TRBD1 (6 bases). The CDR3 loop spans 14 amino acids. The germline V and J ends were trimmed by 5 bases and 6 bases, with 17 bases remaining between them. Germline loops: CDR1 SGHNT, CDR2 YENEEA. DNA for the CDR3: TGTGCCAGCAGCCCTGGGAACAGGGCGTCCGAGCAGTACTTC. Its protein product is CASSPGNRASEQYF. Complete variable domain (other parts from reference TRBV11-3 and TRBJ2-7): EAGVVQSPRYKIIEKKQPVAFWCNPISGHNTLYWYLQNLGQGPELLIRYENEEAVDDSQLPKDRFSAERLKGVDSTLKIQPAELGDSAVYLCASSPGNRASEQYFGPGTRLTVT.

J is TRBJ1-4 and V is TRBV6-6, with D perhaps TRBD1 (5 bases). Per the germline V gene, CDR1 is MNHNY and CDR2 is SVGAGI (reference sequence). V shed 6 bases and J shed 1 base, with 9 bases lying between them. The CDR3 is 14 residues long. CDR3 in amino acids: CASRAGGTNEKLFF. The CDR3 nucleotides are TGTGCCAGCAGGGCGGGGGGAACTAATGAAAAACTGTTTTTT.

The rearrangement joins TRBV7-8 to TRBJ1-4; D is unclear. The length of the CDR3 is 14 residues. CDR1 and CDR2 from the germline V gene are SGHVS and FQNEAQ. Trimming pared 6 bases from V and 0 bases from J, leaving 8 bases between. CDR3 region: CASSGGTTNEKLFF. The CDR3 DNA is TGTGCCAGCAGTGGCGGGACAACTAATGAAAAACTGTTTTTT.

The rearrangement links TRBV5-4 to TRBJ1-2; no firm D call. Germline V CDR1 and CDR2: SGHNT, YYREEE (reference sequence). Trimming shortened V by 3 bases and J by 2 bases, and 11 bases separated the two germline ends. The length of the CDR3 is 14 residues. The CDR3 loop reads CASSSGAVNYGYTF. CDR3 nucleotide sequence: TGTGCCAGCAGCTCGGGTGCGGTGAACTATGGCTACACCTTC.

V and J are TRBV7-6 and TRBJ2-7; TRBD1 might be the D (6 bases). The CDR3 has 15 amino acids. Trimming shortened V by 1 base and J by 5 bases, and 15 bases separated the two germline ends. CDR1 and CDR2 from the germline V gene are SGHVS and FNYEAQ. CDR3 sequence reads: CASSLDRASGNEQYF. In nucleotides, the CDR3 is TGTGCCAGCAGCTTAGACAGGGCTTCAGGAAACGAGCAGTACTTC.